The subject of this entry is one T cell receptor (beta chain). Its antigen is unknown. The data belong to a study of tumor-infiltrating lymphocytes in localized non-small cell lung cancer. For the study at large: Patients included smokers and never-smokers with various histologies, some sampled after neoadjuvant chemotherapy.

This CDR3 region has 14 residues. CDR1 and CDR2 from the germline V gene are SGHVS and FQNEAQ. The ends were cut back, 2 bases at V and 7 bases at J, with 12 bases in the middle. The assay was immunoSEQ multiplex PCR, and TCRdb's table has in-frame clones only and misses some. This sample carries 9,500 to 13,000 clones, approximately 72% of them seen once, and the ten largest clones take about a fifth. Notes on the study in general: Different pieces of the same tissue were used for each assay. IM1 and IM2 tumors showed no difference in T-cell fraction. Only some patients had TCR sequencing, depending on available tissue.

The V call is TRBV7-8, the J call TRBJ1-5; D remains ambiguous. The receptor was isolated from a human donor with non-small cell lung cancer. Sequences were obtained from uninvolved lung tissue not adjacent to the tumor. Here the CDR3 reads CASSLLEGTQPQHF. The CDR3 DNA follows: TGTGCCAGCAGCTTATTAGAGGGTACCCAGCCCCAGCATTTT.